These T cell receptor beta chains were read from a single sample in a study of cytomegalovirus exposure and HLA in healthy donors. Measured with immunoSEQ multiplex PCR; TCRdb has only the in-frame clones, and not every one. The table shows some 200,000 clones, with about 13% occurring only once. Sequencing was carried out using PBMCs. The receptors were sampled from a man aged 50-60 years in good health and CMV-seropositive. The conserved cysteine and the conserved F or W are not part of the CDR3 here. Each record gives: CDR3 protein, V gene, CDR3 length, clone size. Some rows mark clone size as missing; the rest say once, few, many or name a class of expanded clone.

ASGLSYRESGANVLT TRBV12-5 15 .
ASSQGDKRKKLF TRBV7-9 12 few
ASTGDRVTQY TRBV2 10 few
ASSSPTGSNTEAF TRBV28 13 .
ASSLLGARTEAF TRBV28 12 .
ASSSQGARNIQY TRBV27 12 .
ASRITEGTNYGYT TRBV6-5 13 few
SAMGLWSTDTQY TRBV29-1 12 .
ASSLAPPYNEQF TRBV5-4 12 .
ASSLESSYNSPLH TRBV5-4 13 few
ASSLYGVAGELF TRBV7-8 12 .
ASSYATQETQY TRBV5-6 11 .
ASSVGGFANTGELF TRBV9 14 few
ASSQDPPPNYGYT TRBV4-2 13 .
ASRETQGSSPLH TRBV5-4 12 .
ASSLLGLAGGRNEQF TRBV27 15 few
ASSVTSLYNEQF TRBV9 12 few
ASSRQGANYGYT TRBV2 12 few
ASSLDRGSTYEQY TRBV7-2 13 .
ASSPGRENYNEQF TRBV11-2 13 few
ASSFRSGQGEKLF TRBV5-4 13 few
SVETAAEQF TRBV29-1 9 few
ASSRGGVDTEAF TRBV7-2 12 few
ASSLGNGLSYNSPLH TRBV27 15 .
AWSLPPGGGPNTGELF TRBV30 16 few
ASSRETGAYGYT TRBV6-5 12 few
ASSHGVERGQPQH TRBV10-2 13 few
ASSPGRASYYGYT TRBV11-2 13 .
ASSQGTTNTEAF TRBV4-3 12 few
ASSLTLTGDTEAF TRBV4-3 13 .
ASSQDKGRGQGNTEAF TRBV4-1 16 few
ASSQVIQNNQPQH TRBV4-3 13 few
ASSLFGTYNSPLH TRBV27 13 few
ASRPPGLAGDTGELF TRBV28 15 few
ASSRTGQTNQPQH TRBV7-9 13 few
ASSFLRGQETQY TRBV7-9 12 few
ASSQLAATNEKLF TRBV4-3 13 few
ASSRGGQPQH TRBV5-4 10 .
ASSLGQGEAF TRBV11-3 10 .
ASSPGGTGRSGGYT TRBV4-3 14 .
ASSSGGRETQY TRBV6-5 11 few
ASLWGGITYNEQF TRBV6-6 13 few
ASSPQPGQEAF TRBV6-1 11 .